One TCR beta chain is described in this entry. Its specific antigen is unknown. Per-base qualities were not stored, and no clone one base away is much larger. The sample is drawn from a study of cytomegalovirus exposure and HLA in healthy donors (dated by TCRdb to the late 2010s). About the full investigation: According to a later analysis, one platform produced both the 120 validation repertoires and the 666 repertoires of the first cohort. High-throughput TCR immunosequencing, statistical association of individual TCRs with disease status, and machine learning were combined to predict cytomegalovirus infection status. In addition to the first cohort of 500 to 850 subjects, a separate validation cohort of over 90 different subjects was used. The study was designed to test whether signatures of past pathogen exposure could be identified by cataloging public T cell receptors.

Libraries were built with the immunoSEQ multiplex PCR assay. From the authors' description of their analysis: A statistical classification framework was built to diagnose cytomegalovirus status from the catalog of TCR beta chain sequences. TCRdb provides this immuneACCESS table in a form limited to in-frame rearrangements. Some clones are lacking; in checked studies, under half of them reflect an unresolved V gene, and why the rest are absent is not known. V and J calls and clone size are given by that table; D and trimming were obtained from the DNA. The sample table holds 100,000 to 120,000 clones, of which roughly 84% were seen once. About 2.9% of the sample belongs to the ten largest clones. The donors belonged to the validation cohort of 120 subjects, which was separate from the roughly 700-subject first cohort. Counted from cysteine to phenylalanine, this CDR3 has 11 amino acids. This entry keeps only the CDR3 DNA: 33 bases, framed from base 1. The trim is 5 bases for V and 8 bases for J, with a gap of 9 bases between the germline ends. CDR1 and CDR2 are drawn from the germline V gene: MNHEY, SVGAGI.

Paper-wide results and their limitations: In a later analysis, TCRs clustered in the first cohort were found to also tend to co-occur in the roughly 120 validation repertoires, with over 90% of cluster scores above 0. A few of the identified cytomegalovirus-associated TCR beta chains were confirmed in vitro to be specific for cytomegalovirus antigens. In both the original and validation cohorts, the classifier was reported to diagnose cytomegalovirus status with high specificity and sensitivity. The authors suggested that the approach could potentially be extended to other disease states and immunological phenotypes. Across donors, most TCR sequences were observed very rarely, whereas some public TCRs were present in many individuals. The study gave a list of over 150 TCR beta chains associated with cytomegalovirus. The validation cohort had no HLA typing available for a later analysis, so co-occurrence within that cohort was assessed over all 120 or so repertoires.

The receptor was derived from a woman aged 18-29 years in good health and CMV-seronegative. The sequencing input was PBMCs. Recombination linked TRBV6-5 to TRBJ1-1; a tentative D call is TRBD1 (5 bases match). The DNA sequence reads TGTGCCAGCAGTGCGGGGCGAGAAGCTTTCTTT. Protein translation: CASSAGREAFF.